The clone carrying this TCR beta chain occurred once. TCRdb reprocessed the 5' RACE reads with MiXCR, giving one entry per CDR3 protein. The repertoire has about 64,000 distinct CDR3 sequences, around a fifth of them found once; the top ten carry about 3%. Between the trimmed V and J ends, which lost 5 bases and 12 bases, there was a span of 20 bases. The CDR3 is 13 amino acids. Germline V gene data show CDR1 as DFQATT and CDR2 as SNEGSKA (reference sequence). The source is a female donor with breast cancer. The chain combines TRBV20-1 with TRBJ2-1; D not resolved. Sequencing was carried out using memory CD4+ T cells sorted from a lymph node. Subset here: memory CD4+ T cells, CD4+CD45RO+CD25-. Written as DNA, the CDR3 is TGCAGTGCTGGGCCTACTCTAGATCTTTTGCAGTTCTTC. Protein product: CSAGPTLDLLQFF.